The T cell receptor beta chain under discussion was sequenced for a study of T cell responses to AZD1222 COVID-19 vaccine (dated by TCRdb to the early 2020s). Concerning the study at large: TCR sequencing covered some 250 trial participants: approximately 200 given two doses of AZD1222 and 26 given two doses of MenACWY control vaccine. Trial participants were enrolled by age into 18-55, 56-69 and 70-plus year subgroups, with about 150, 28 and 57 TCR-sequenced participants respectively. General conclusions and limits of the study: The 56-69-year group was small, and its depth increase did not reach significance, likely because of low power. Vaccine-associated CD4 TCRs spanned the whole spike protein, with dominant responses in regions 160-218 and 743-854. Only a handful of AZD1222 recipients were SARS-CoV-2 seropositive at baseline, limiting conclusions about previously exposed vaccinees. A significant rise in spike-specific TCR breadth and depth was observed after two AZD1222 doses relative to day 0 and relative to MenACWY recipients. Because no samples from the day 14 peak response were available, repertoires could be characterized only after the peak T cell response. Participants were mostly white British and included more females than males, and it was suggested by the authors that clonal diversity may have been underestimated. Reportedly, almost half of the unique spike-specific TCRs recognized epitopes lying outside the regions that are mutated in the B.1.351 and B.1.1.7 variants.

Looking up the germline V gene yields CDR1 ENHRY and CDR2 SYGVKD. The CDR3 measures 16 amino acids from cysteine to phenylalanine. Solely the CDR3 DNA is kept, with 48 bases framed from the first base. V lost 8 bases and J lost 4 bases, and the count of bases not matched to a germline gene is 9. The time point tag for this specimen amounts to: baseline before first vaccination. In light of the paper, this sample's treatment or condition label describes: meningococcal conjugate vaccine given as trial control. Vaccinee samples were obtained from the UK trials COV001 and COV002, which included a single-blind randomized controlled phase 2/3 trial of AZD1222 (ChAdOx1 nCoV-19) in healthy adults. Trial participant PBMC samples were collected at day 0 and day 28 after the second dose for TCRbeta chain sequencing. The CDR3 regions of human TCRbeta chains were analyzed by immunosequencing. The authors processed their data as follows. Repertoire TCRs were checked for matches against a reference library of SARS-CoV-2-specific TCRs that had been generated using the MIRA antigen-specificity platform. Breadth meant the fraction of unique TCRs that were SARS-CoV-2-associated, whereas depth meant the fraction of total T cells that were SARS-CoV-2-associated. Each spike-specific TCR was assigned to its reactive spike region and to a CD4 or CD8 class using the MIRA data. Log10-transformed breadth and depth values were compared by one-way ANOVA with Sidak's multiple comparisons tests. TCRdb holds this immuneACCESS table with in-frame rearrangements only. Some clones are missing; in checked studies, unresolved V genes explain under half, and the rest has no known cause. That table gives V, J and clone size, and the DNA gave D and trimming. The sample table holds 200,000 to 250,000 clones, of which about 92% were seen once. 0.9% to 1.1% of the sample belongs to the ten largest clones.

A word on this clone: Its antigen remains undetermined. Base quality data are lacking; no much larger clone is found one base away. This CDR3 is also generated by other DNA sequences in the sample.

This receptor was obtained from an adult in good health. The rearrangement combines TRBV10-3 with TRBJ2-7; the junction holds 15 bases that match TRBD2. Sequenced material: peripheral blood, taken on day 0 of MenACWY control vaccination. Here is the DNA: TGTGCCATCCGTGGGGGGACTAGCGGGGGGCAGTACGAGCAGTACTTC. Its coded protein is CAIRGGTSGGQYEQYF.